The subject of this entry is one T cell receptor beta chain. The Seattle site enrolled patients during active infection and followed them longitudinally. In the authors' workflow: Reference gene primers were amplified, and this amplification served to estimate nucleated cell counts. Clones were read by immunoSEQ multiplex PCR, and TCRdb kept only the in-frame ones, dropping some. V and J calls and clone size are as listed in that table; D and trimming were resolved from the DNA. Altogether a few hundred thousand clones are present, roughly 90% being singletons, with the ten largest covering about 3%. This specimen comes from a study of blood T cell repertoires in COVID-19. Looking at the study overall: The study drew acute and convalescent COVID-19 samples from the United States, Italy and Spain.

The CDR3 consists of 18 residues. J was trimmed by 4 bases and V by 1 base; bases with no gene match: 8. CDR1 is SGHRS and CDR2 is YFSETQ in the germline V gene. The V and J genes are TRBV5-1 and TRBJ2-6; 10 bases line up with TRBD1. This receptor was identified in a woman aged 25 to 45 with COVID-19, enrolled during active disease. What was sequenced was peripheral blood. The CDR3 DNA follows: TGCGCCAGCAGCTTGCGAGGGGGACAGGGGTCAGGGGCCAACGTCCTGACTTTC. Translation gives CASSLRGGQGSGANVLTF.